The clone carrying this T cell receptor beta chain has at least ten counts. Its antigen is as yet unknown. Amplified TCR beta CDR3 regions came from RNA transcripts. Carried out on the TCR CDR3, a first-round RT-PCR used the HTBI primer set. TCRdb re-called the multiplex PCR reads through MiXCR, storing one row per CDR3 protein. In the table there are fewer than 850,000 distinct CDR3 sequences, around 16% of which are singletons. This sample is drawn from a study of T cells in Graves' hyperthyroidism and ophthalmopathy. Looking at the study overall: At the time of initial diagnosis and before any treatment, peripheral blood was collected.

There are 15 residues in the CDR3. CDR1 SGDLS and CDR2 YYNGEE come from the germline V gene. V gave up 3 bases and J gave up 0 bases; unmatched junction bases: 5. Study-level results: Blood samples included most of the expanded thyroid clonotypes exceeding 0.001.

This sequence originates from a man in his fifties with Graves' hyperthyroidism. Sequencing was carried out using blood. The chain carries TRBV9 and TRBJ2-5; 7 nucleotides line up with TRBD1. For the CDR3, the DNA is TGTGCCAGCAGCGGGGACAGTGGGTACCAAGAGACCCAGTACTTC. Translated, it gives CASSGDSGYQETQYF.